This T cell receptor beta chain emerged from a study of blood T cell repertoires in COVID-19. The overall study: T cells, B-cell-depleted T cells, or PBMCs provided the cDNA or gDNA that served as material.

Clones were read by immunoSEQ multiplex PCR, and TCRdb kept only the in-frame ones, dropping some. The sample holds approximately 300,000 clones, approximately 80% seen once. The sample consisted of peripheral blood. This sequence was found in a woman aged 45-65 years with active or convalescent COVID-19.

The CDR3 DNA reads TGTGCCAGCAGCTATAGGACGTCGGGGACTGAAGCTTTCTTT. This gives the protein CASSYRTSGTEAFF. This rearrangement joins TRBV4-2 to TRBJ1-1; D ambiguous. V lost 5 bases and J lost 5, with 15 bases in between. The germline V gene has CDR1 LGHNA and CDR2 YNFKEQ. The CDR3 length is 14 residues.